The following is a TCR beta chain sequence with its context. Antigen specificity is unknown. A 5'RACE reaction primed in the constant segment made cDNA libraries of TCR alpha and TCR beta, and these carried sample barcodes and UMIs. TCRdb re-analysed the 5' RACE reads in MiXCR, keeping a single row per CDR3 protein. The sample has 390,000 or so distinct CDR3 sequences, 16% seen once. Trimming took off 0 bases at V and 5 bases at J, with 10 bases between the two ends. This CDR3 contains 14 residues. Germline CDR1 LGHNA, CDR2 YSLEER. The sample belongs to a study of T-cell memory formation after mild COVID-19. Findings and limits, study-wide: CD8+ contracting clones occupied EMRA, while CD4+ ones occupied mainly CM and EM. CD4/CD8 balance characterized clones contracting day 15 to 85, and CD4+ skew characterized later expanders.

The chain employs TRBV4-3 and TRBJ2-5, with D possibly being TRBD1 (6 bases). This sequence originates from a young man who had mild COVID-19 (a few samples of this study predate the infection). Cell type and time point are not known. Sequencing used PBMCs or a T cell subset sorted from them (not recorded which). The CDR3 DNA is TGCGCCAGCAGCCAAGATCAGCAGGGGGAGACCCAGTACTTC. Its protein product is CASSQDQQGETQYF.